This T cell receptor beta chain was identified during a study of Ad26.COV2.S vaccination and SARS-CoV-2 variants. Study information: Sample donor was a member of the COV1001 Ad26.COV2.S trial arm. Into the muscle, Ad26.COV2.S was dosed once or twice, 56 days apart. General observations from the study: Total T cell responses may have been underestimated by the TCR breadth and depth analyses.

Treatment meaning: 19 received Ad26.COV2.S at low or high dose, single or two shots; about 5 received placebo; per-sample allocation not given. The samples were gathered on day 63 after the first injection of vaccine or placebo. In the case of this clone: Its antigen remains unidentified.

Clones were sequenced by immunoSEQ multiplex PCR, and TCRdb holds only the in-frame ones, with some missing. The sample lists about half a million clones, approximately 90% occurring once. The CDR3 is 14 residues long. Looked up from germline, CDR1 is MGHRA and CDR2 is YSYEKL. V was pared by 4 bases and J by 0 bases, with 2 bases of the junction left unmatched. The TCR originated in a person between 18 and 65 years old who received the Ad26.COV2.S COVID-19 vaccine or a placebo. The V gene is TRBV4-1, the J gene TRBJ1-1; 7 bases fit TRBD1. Sequences were derived from peripheral blood, sampled in a trial of Ad26.COV2.S vaccine versus placebo. The CDR3 loop reads CASSLGQMNTEAFF. The CDR3, as DNA: TGCGCCAGCAGCCTGGGACAGATGAACACTGAAGCTTTCTTT.